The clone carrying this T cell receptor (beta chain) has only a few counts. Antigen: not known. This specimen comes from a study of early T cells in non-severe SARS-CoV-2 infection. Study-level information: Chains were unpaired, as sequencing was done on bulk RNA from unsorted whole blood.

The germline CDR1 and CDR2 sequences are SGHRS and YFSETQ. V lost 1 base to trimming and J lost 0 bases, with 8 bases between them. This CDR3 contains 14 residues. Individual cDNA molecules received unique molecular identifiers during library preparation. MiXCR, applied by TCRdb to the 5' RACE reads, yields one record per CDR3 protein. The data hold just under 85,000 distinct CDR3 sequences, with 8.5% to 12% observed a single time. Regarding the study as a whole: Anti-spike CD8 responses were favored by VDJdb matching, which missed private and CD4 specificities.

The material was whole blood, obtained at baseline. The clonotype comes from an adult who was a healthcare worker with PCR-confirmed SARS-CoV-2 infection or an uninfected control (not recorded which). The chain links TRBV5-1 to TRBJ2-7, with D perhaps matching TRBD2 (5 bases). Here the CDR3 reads CASSLLANSYEQYF. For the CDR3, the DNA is TGCGCCAGCAGCTTGCTAGCCAACTCCTACGAGCAGTACTTC.